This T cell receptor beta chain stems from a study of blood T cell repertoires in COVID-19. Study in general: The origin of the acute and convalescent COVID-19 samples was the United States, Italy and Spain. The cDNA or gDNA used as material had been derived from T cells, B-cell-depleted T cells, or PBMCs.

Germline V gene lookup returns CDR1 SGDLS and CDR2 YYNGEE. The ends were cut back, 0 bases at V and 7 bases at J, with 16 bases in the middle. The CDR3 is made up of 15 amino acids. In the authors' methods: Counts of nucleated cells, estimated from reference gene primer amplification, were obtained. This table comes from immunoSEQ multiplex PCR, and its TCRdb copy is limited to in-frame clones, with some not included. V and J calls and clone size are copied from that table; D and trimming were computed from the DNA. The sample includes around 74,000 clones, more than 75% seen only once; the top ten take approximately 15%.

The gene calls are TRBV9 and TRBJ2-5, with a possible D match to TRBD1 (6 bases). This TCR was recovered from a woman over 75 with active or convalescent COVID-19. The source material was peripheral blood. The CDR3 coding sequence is TGTGCCAGCAGCGTAGAAGGGTCAGGGGTGGGGACCCAGTACTTC. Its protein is CASSVEGSGVGTQYF. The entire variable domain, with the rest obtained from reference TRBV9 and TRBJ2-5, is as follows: DSGVTQTPKHLITATGQRVTLRCSPRSGDLSVYWYQQSLDQGLQFLIQYYNGEERAKGNILERFSAQQFPDLHSELNLSSLELGDSALYFCASSVEGSGVGTQYFGPGTRLLVL.